The source of this TCR beta chain is a study of T cell changes during pregnancy in multiple sclerosis. The protocol was immunoSEQ multiplex PCR, while the TCRdb copy is restricted to in-frame clones and leaves out a portion. The profile shows about 40,000 clones, about 89% of them singletons. The CDR3 covers 13 residues. The germline V gene encodes CDR1 MNHNS and CDR2 SASEGT. V shed 6 bases and J 4 bases; nucleotides not matched to a gene: 3. The rearrangement uses TRBV6-1 and TRBJ2-7; 10 positions agree with TRBD2. The TCR originated in a female donor with multiple sclerosis, enrolled in a pregnancy study. The sequencing used CD4+ T cells from peripheral blood mononuclear cells, collected after pregnancy. CDR3 protein: CASRPGLAYEQYF. CDR3 DNA: TGTGCCAGCAGGCCGGGACTAGCGTACGAGCAGTACTTC.